This TCR beta chain was sequenced in a study of post-analysis software for immune sequencing data. Germline trimming cut 0 bases from V and 2 bases from J; bases unmatched to any gene: 5. The germline V gene encodes CDR1 SEHNR and CDR2 FQNEAQ (reference sequence). This CDR3 contains 18 residues. Each TCR beta cDNA library carried unique molecular identifiers. TCRdb reprocessed the PCR reads via MiXCR and lists one record per CDR3 protein. The sample holds approximately 730,000 distinct CDR3 sequences, around 42% seen once. Details on this clonotype: Its antigen is unidentified.

Study results and limitations: TRBV5-6, TRBV5-1 and TRBV20-1 were among several TRBV segments more frequent in patients than controls. Co-batched samples clustered tightly together by F measure.

This clonotype was sampled from a girl aged 10 to 17 with multiple sclerosis. The specimen was blood. This chain links TRBV7-9 with TRBJ2-3, with TRBD2 matching over 13 bases. This CDR3 reads CASSLAPGTSGNTDTQYF. The CDR3 coding sequence is TGTGCCAGCAGCTTAGCACCCGGGACTAGCGGGAACACAGATACGCAGTATTTT.